Listed here are 21 T cell receptor beta chains from one sample, sequenced in a study of PD-1 blockade in mismatch repair-deficient tumors. The assay was immunoSEQ multiplex PCR, and TCRdb's table has in-frame clones only and misses some. The table has 120,000 or so clones, roughly 86% seen once. This material consisted of peripheral blood, taken 44 weeks after starting pembrolizumab. These receptors originate from an adult with mismatch repair-deficient cancer.

This chain connects TRBV13 to TRBJ2-1; the match to TRBD1 covers 7 bases. The CDR3 is 15 amino acids. V was pared by 1 base and J by 2 bases, with 2 bases of the junction left unmatched. Germline CDR1 and CDR2: PRHDT and FYEKMQ (reference sequence). CDR3 in amino acids: CASSLAQGTYNEQFF. CDR3 nucleotide sequence: TGTGCCAGCAGCTTAGCACAGGGGACCTACAATGAGCAGTTCTTC. The full variable domain, completed using reference TRBV13 and TRBJ2-1, is AAGVIQSPRHLIKEKRETATLKCYPIPRHDTVYWYQQGPGQDPQFLISFYEKMQSDKGSIPDRFSAQQFSDYHSELNMSSLELGDSALYFCASSLAQGTYNEQFFGPGTRLTVL.

This clone was seen a few times. Other DNA variants within this sample encode the same CDR3. This sequence joins TRBV20-1 and TRBJ1-2; TRBD1 matches 8 bases. Losses at the gene ends were 5 bases for V and 8 bases for J; bases not matched to a gene: 4. The length of the CDR3 is 11 residues. Germline-derived CDR1 and CDR2 are DFQATT and SNEGSKA (reference sequence). DNA for the CDR3: TGCAGTGCTCGACAGGGGAGGGGCTACACCTTC. This codes for CSARQGRGYTF.

V gene TRBV28 combines with J gene TRBJ2-2; no definite D call. This CDR3 is built from 17 residues. Germline CDR1 and CDR2: MDHEN and SYDVKM. V dropped 3 bases and J dropped 3 bases, with 17 bases sitting between them. CDR3 DNA: TGTGCCAGCAGTTTTGACCCGAGCGACCGTGACACCGGGGAGCTGTTTTTT. Translation gives CASSFDPSDRDTGELFF.

This chain joins TRBV5-6 and TRBJ2-3, with 8 positions matching TRBD2. Germline CDR1 is SGHDT and CDR2 is YYEEEE. The V segment lost 1 base and the J segment 4 bases; nucleotides outside the gene matches: 5. This CDR3 is 15 amino acids long. CDR3 in amino acids: CASSLTGRAADTQYF. CDR3 sequence (DNA): TGTGCCAGCAGCTTGACCGGGAGGGCTGCAGATACGCAGTATTTT.

The chain uses TRBV27 and TRBJ2-7, with D unclear. CDR3 size: 14 residues. In germline, CDR1 is MNHEY, CDR2 SMNVEV (reference sequence). The V end was cut by 8 bases, the J end by 4 bases, with 18 bases between. DNA for the CDR3: TGTGCCAGCGCCGTGGTTCCCCACACTTACGAGCAGTACTTC. It specifies CASAVVPHTYEQYF.

The V gene is TRBV4-1, the J gene TRBJ2-1; weak D call: TRBD2 (6 bases). The CDR3 is made up of 12 amino acids. The germline V gene encodes CDR1 MGHRA and CDR2 YSYEKL. Trimming removed 6 bases at V and 4 bases at J, with 7 bases between. The CDR3 nucleotides read TGCGCCAGCAGGGGGGGATACAATGAGCAGTTCTTC. This encodes CASRGGYNEQFF.

This clone appeared a few times. The chain joins TRBV5-6 to TRBJ1-2; 7 bases line up with TRBD1. Trimming cost V 4 bases and J 4 bases; bases outside gene matches: 4. This CDR3 spans 13 amino acids. Per germline, CDR1 SGHDT and CDR2 YYEEEE. CDR3 nucleotides: TGTGCCAGCAGCCTGACAGGGTTCTATGGCTACACCTTC. Residues: CASSLTGFYGYTF. Drawing the rest from reference TRBV5-6 and TRBJ1-2, the complete variable domain is DAGVTQSPTHLIKTRGQQVTLRCSPKSGHDTVSWYQQALGQGPQFIFQYYEEEERQRGNFPDRFSGHQFPNYSSELNVNALLLGDSALYLCASSLTGFYGYTFGSGTRLTVV.

The chain joins TRBV4-2 to TRBJ2-6; D possibly matches TRBD1 or TRBD2 (5 bases each). CDR3 size: 17 residues. V was trimmed by 2 bases and J by 0 bases, leaving 11 bases between them. CDR1 LGHNA and CDR2 YNFKEQ come from the germline V gene. This chain's CDR3 is CASSQSDGTSGANVLTF. The CDR3 DNA reads as TGTGCCAGCAGCCAATCAGACGGGACCTCTGGGGCCAACGTCCTGACTTTC.

This clone was detected only once. The rearrangement joins TRBV5-4 to TRBJ2-3; TRBD1 might be the D (5 bases). CDR1 and CDR2 (germline): SGHNT, YYREEE (reference sequence). V was clipped by 3 bases and J by 6 bases, with 14 bases between them. CDR3 size: 14 residues. The CDR3: CASSSRGFLDTQYF. The CDR3 bases are TGTGCCAGCAGCTCTAGGGGCTTCCTCGATACGCAGTATTTT.

The rearrangement joins TRBV27 to TRBJ2-7, with 7 bases aligning to TRBD1. Germline CDR1 is MNHEY and CDR2 is SMNVEV (reference sequence). CDR3 size: 15 residues. The junction had 6 bases not matched to a gene; V was cut back by 2 bases and J by 2 bases. CDR3 coding DNA: TGTGCCAGCAGTTTAGCCCCCGGGACAGCCTACGAGCAGTACTTC. This gives the protein CASSLAPGTAYEQYF.

This chain joins TRBV11-2 and TRBJ2-2; 8 bases are a match to TRBD1. J gave up 4 bases and V 6 bases, and 7 bases lay outside the gene matches. In germline, CDR1 is SGHAT, CDR2 FQNNGV. This CDR3 region has 15 residues. The CDR3 bases are TGTGCCAGCAGGCCTGACAGGGGTACCACCGGGGAGCTGTTTTTT. This codes for CASRPDRGTTGELFF.

V and J are TRBV27 and TRBJ1-1; D gene ambiguous. The germline gives CDR1 MNHEY, CDR2 SMNVEV (reference sequence). V was shortened by 2 bases and J by 0 bases, with 16 bases between the two germline ends. The CDR3 covers 17 residues. The CDR3 sequence: CASSLRDSGGLNTEAFF. CDR3 DNA: TGTGCCAGCAGTTTACGAGATTCCGGCGGATTGAACACTGAAGCTTTCTTT.

The V and J genes are TRBV11-3 and TRBJ2-7, with 7 bases identical to TRBD2. Germline CDR1 reads SGHNT; CDR2 reads YENEEA. The V and J ends lost 1 base and 2 bases, in that order; junction bases with no gene match: 8. CDR3 length equals 16 residues. The CDR3 spells CASSLGGGRQTYEQYF. CDR3 nucleotide sequence: TGTGCCAGCAGCTTAGGGGGGGGACGCCAGACCTACGAGCAGTACTTC.

This chain joins TRBV19 and TRBJ1-3; D uncertain. Germline CDR1 LNHDA, CDR2 SQIVND (reference sequence). The V gene lost 3 bases and the J gene lost 4 bases, with 13 bases spanning the gap. The CDR3 has 15 amino acids. CDR3 sequence (DNA): TGTGCCAGTAGTATGTTAGGACCGAGAGGAAACACCATATATTTT. Its protein product is CASSMLGPRGNTIYF. The full variable domain, rest sourced from reference TRBV19 and TRBJ1-3, is DGGITQSPKYLFRKEGQNVTLSCEQNLNHDAMYWYRQDPGQGLRLIYYSQIVNDFQKGDIAEGYSVSREKKESFPLTVTSAQKNPTAFYLCASSMLGPRGNTIYFGEGSWLTVV.

This sequence joins TRBV6-6 and TRBJ2-7; 8 positions agree with TRBD2. The CDR3 length is 15 residues. V was clipped by 5 bases and J by 4 bases; unmatched bases: 10. Germline CDR1 is MNHNY and CDR2 is SVGAGI (reference sequence). The DNA for the CDR3 is TGTGCCAGCAGTACGCCGGGACTAGTCTCATACGAGCAGTACTTC. It encodes CASSTPGLVSYEQYF.

The chain recombines TRBV5-8 with TRBJ2-1, with TRBD2 identical over 12 bases. This CDR3 region has 18 residues. Germline CDR1 is SGHTS and CDR2 is YDEGEE. J gave up 1 base and V 2 bases, and 7 bases lay outside the gene matches. The CDR3 loop reads CASSFAIGLAGSYNEQFF. In nucleotides, the CDR3 is TGTGCCAGCAGCTTCGCCATAGGACTAGCGGGATCCTACAATGAGCAGTTCTTC.

This chain links TRBV6-5 with TRBJ2-7, with 10 nucleotides matching TRBD2. There are 15 residues in the CDR3. V lost 5 bases, J lost 0 bases, and 4 bases stayed unmatched. Germline-derived CDR1 and CDR2 are MNHEY and SVGAGI. The CDR3 nucleotides are TGTGCCAGCAGTCTGAGCGGGAGGGTCTCCTACGAGCAGTACTTC. This codes for CASSLSGRVSYEQYF.

The chain is built from TRBV11-2 and TRBJ2-1, with TRBD1 identical over 11 bases. CDR1 is SGHAT and CDR2 is FQNNGV in the germline V gene. This CDR3 has 18 amino acids. Trimming cost V 4 bases and J 6 bases; bases outside gene matches: 14. Written as DNA, the CDR3 is TGTGCCAGCAGCTCCCGGACAGGGGGCATCCCCTATCTCAATGAGCAGTTCTTC. Protein sequence: CASSSRTGGIPYLNEQFF.

The chain links TRBV27 to TRBJ2-2; TRBD2 matches at 11 bases. The CDR3 has 15 amino acids. From germline, CDR1 is MNHEY and CDR2 SMNVEV (reference sequence). V lost 2 bases and J lost 5; bases outside the gene matches: 1. The CDR3 region has the DNA TGTGCCAGCAGTTTAGTAGCGGGAGGGACCGGGGAGCTGTTTTTT. As protein: CASSLVAGGTGELFF.

Comments on this clone: A read error may produce the germline difference seen at one junction end. The chain employs TRBV7-9 and TRBJ2-7; 7 bases line up with TRBD1. There are 14 residues in the CDR3. Germline V gene lookup returns CDR1 SEHNR and CDR2 FQNEAQ (reference sequence). The CDR3 sequence is CASSTDRTSHEQYF. The CDR3 DNA is TGTGCCAGCAGCACGGACAGGACCTCCCACGAGCAGTACTTC.

This clone appeared a few times. J is TRBJ1-2 and V is TRBV2, with TRBD1 matching over 9 bases. Per the germline V gene, CDR1 is SNHLY and CDR2 is FYNNEI. Trimming took 7 bases from V and 6 from J; bases not matched to a gene: 9. The CDR3 has 14 amino acids. DNA of the CDR3: TGTGCCAGCAAATCTGAAGGACAGGGGAATGGCTACACCTTC. Amino acids: CASKSEGQGNGYTF.